The 29 T cell receptor beta chains reported below all come from one sample, sequenced in a study of blood T cell repertoires in COVID-19. Method: immunoSEQ multiplex PCR; TCRdb's copy keeps in-frame clones and lacks some. The sample yields about 210,000 clones, just under 85% seen once. Sequenced input: peripheral blood. These receptor sequences come from a woman between 45 and 60 years old with active or convalescent COVID-19.

CDR3: CAWSESGVYNEQFF. CDR3 bases: TGTGCCTGGAGTGAAAGCGGGGTGTACAATGAGCAGTTCTTC. This chain connects TRBV30 to TRBJ2-1, with 7 nucleotides matching TRBD2. Germline CDR1 and CDR2: GTSNPN and SVGIG (reference sequence). The CDR3 is 14 amino acids. Losses at the gene ends were 1 base for V and 4 bases for J; bases not matched to a gene: 4.

The chain combines TRBV27 with TRBJ2-7; 8 positions agree with TRBD1. The CDR3 is 15 amino acids. V lost 5 bases and J lost 3; bases outside the gene matches: 9. The germline V gene has CDR1 MNHEY and CDR2 SMNVEV (reference sequence). This chain's CDR3 is CASSHPGQANYEQYF. CDR3 nucleotide sequence: TGTGCCAGCAGTCACCCGGGACAGGCCAACTACGAGCAGTACTTC.

Only a few counts were recorded for this clone. The J gene is TRBJ1-3, the V gene TRBV29-1; 7 bases fit TRBD1. The V gene's germline CDR1 is SQVTM and CDR2 ANQGSEA. CDR3 length equals 13 residues. V shed 6 bases and J 4 bases; nucleotides not matched to a gene: 6. The CDR3 bases are TGCAGCGTCGGACAGGTTGGAGGAAACACCATATATTTT. Translated, it gives CSVGQVGGNTIYF.

The rearrangement links TRBV6-5 to TRBJ1-3, with TRBD1 identical over 10 bases. This CDR3 comprises 16 residues. Germline CDR1 is MNHEY and CDR2 is SVGAGI. Trimming at V came to 2 bases and at J to 2 bases, leaving 3 bases not matched to a gene. The CDR3: CASSYRQGATGNTIYF. In nucleotides, the CDR3 is TGTGCCAGCAGTTACCGACAGGGGGCAACTGGAAACACCATATATTTT.

V and J are TRBV6-1 and TRBJ2-7; the D gene is possibly TRBD2 (6 bases). Germline-derived CDR1 and CDR2 are MNHNS and SASEGT. The CDR3 loop spans 16 amino acids. V lost 0 bases to trimming and J lost 3 bases, with 15 bases between them. Here the CDR3 reads CASSEALGLANYEQYF. CDR3 DNA sequence: TGTGCCAGCAGTGAAGCGCTAGGGCTAGCGAACTACGAGCAGTACTTC.

The CDR3 spells CASRPSGTANTGELFF. In DNA form, the CDR3 reads TGTGCCAGCAGACCCTCCGGGACAGCGAACACCGGGGAGCTGTTTTTT. This chain connects TRBV7-9 to TRBJ2-2, with 7 bases matching TRBD1. Per the germline V gene, CDR1 is SEHNR and CDR2 is FQNEAQ (reference sequence). V trimming: 6 bases; J trimming: 0 bases; junction bases outside the gene matches: 7. The CDR3 is made up of 16 amino acids.

The genes are TRBV19 and TRBJ2-7, with 7 nucleotides matching TRBD1. This CDR3 comprises 14 residues. Germline CDR1 LNHDA, CDR2 SQIVND (reference sequence). The trim removed 6 bases at V and 3 bases at J, leaving 8 bases unmatched. This CDR3 reads CASSTPTGFYEQYF. In DNA, the CDR3 is TGTGCCAGTAGCACCCCGACAGGGTTCTACGAGCAGTACTTC.

The sample holds a few counts of this clone. The J gene is TRBJ2-1, the V gene TRBV18; no firm D call. This CDR3 comprises 14 residues. The V end was cut by 2 bases, the J end by 0 bases, with 5 bases between. The germline CDR1 and CDR2 sequences are KGHSH and LQKENI. CDR3 in amino acids: CASSPSVSYNEQFF. DNA of the CDR3: TGTGCCAGCTCACCATCTGTCTCCTACAATGAGCAGTTCTTC.

The chain is built from TRBV2 and TRBJ2-7, with TRBD1 matching 7 bases. J gave up 4 bases and V 5 bases, and 8 bases lay outside the gene matches. Germline CDR1 and CDR2: SNHLY and FYNNEI. This CDR3 contains 14 residues. CDR3 protein: CASSFPGQPYEQYV. The CDR3 region has the DNA TGTGCCAGCAGTTTCCCGGGACAGCCATACGAGCAGTACGTC.

In its sample, this clone was seen a few times. V and J are TRBV20-1 and TRBJ2-1; a possible D gene is TRBD2 (7 bases). Germline V gene lookup returns CDR1 DFQATT and CDR2 SNEGSKA (reference sequence). The V and J ends lost 3 bases and 4 bases respectively, with 19 bases between them. The CDR3 consists of 16 residues. CDR3 nucleotide sequence: TGCAGTGCTAGTCGACTGGAGGGGGGGGATTACAATGAGCAGTTCTTC. Amino acids: CSASRLEGGDYNEQFF.

The J gene is TRBJ2-7, the V gene TRBV2; TRBD1 is a possible D gene (6 bases). From germline, CDR1 is SNHLY and CDR2 FYNNEI. The V end lost 1 base, the J end lost 1 base, and 11 bases lay between the germline ends. The CDR3 totals 15 residues. CDR3 in amino acids: CASSEEAGQSYEQYF. The CDR3 DNA is TGTGCCAGCAGTGAAGAGGCTGGACAGTCCTACGAGCAGTACTTC. The whole variable domain, filled in from reference TRBV2 and TRBJ2-7, reads EPEVTQTPSHQVTQMGQEVILRCVPISNHLYFYWYRQILGQKVEFLVSFYNNEISEKSEIFDDQFSVERPDGSNFTLKIRSTKLEDSAMYFCASSEEAGQSYEQYFGPGTRLTVT.

This sequence joins TRBV5-1 and TRBJ2-3, with TRBD2 identical over 7 bases. CDR1 and CDR2 (germline): SGHRS, YFSETQ. The J segment lost 6 bases and the V segment lost 3 bases, leaving 4 bases of the junction unmatched. This CDR3 is built from 13 residues. CDR3 region: CASSYGGGDTQYF. CDR3 DNA sequence: TGCGCCAGCAGCTATGGCGGGGGTGATACGCAGTATTTT.

Only a few counts were recorded for this clone. V and J are TRBV3-1 (or the pseudogene TRBV3-2) and TRBJ1-3; no clear D. Trimming pared 3 bases from V and 0 bases from J, leaving 9 bases between. CDR3 length: 15 residues. Germline assignment: CDR1 LGHDT and CDR2 YNNKEL (reference sequence). The CDR3, as DNA: TGTGCCAGCAGCCAGAGTCTTCTCTCTGGAAACACCATATATTTT. Amino acid sequence: CASSQSLLSGNTIYF.

V is TRBV28 and J is TRBJ1-5; the match to TRBD1 covers 7 bases. The CDR3 extends over 15 amino acids. V dropped 5 bases and J dropped 4; count of bases not matched to a gene: 8. Germline values: CDR1 MDHEN, CDR2 SYDVKM. The CDR3 reads CASSPPGTENQPQHF. CDR3 bases: TGTGCCAGCAGTCCCCCAGGGACAGAAAATCAGCCCCAGCATTTT. Together with reference TRBV28 and TRBJ1-5, the CDR3 gives the full variable domain: DVKVTQSSRYLVKRTGEKVFLECVQDMDHENMFWYRQDPGLGLRLIYFSYDVKMKEKGDIPEGYSVSREKKERFSLILESASTNQTSMYLCASSPPGTENQPQHFGDGTRLSIL.

V is TRBV10-2 and J is TRBJ2-7; unclear D gene. The CDR3 loop spans 14 amino acids. Trimming shortened V by 3 bases and J by 2 bases, and 11 bases separated the two germline ends. CDR1 is WSHSY and CDR2 is SAAADI in the germline V gene. The DNA for the CDR3 is TGCGCCAGCAGTGATGGTTACTCGGCCTACGAGCAGTACTTC. It yields the protein CASSDGYSAYEQYF.

The chain combines TRBV28 with TRBJ1-5; 8 nucleotides agree with TRBD1. The J segment lost 2 bases and the V segment lost 7 bases, leaving 7 bases of the junction unmatched. The germline V gene encodes CDR1 MDHEN and CDR2 SYDVKM. This CDR3 is built from 15 residues. The CDR3 loop is CASIMTGVGNQPQHF. The CDR3 DNA sequence: TGTGCCAGCATCATGACAGGGGTGGGCAATCAGCCCCAGCATTTT.

V is TRBV6-1 and J is TRBJ1-2; 7 bases fit TRBD1. Per the germline V gene, CDR1 is MNHNS and CDR2 is SASEGT. This CDR3 spans 16 amino acids. V was pared by 2 bases and J by 7 bases, with 13 bases of the junction left unmatched. CDR3 nucleotide sequence: TGTGCCAGCAGTGAAATATGGGCAGGGGGAGGACGTGGCTACACCTTC. Its translation is CASSEIWAGGGRGYTF.

The V gene is TRBV28, the J gene TRBJ2-3, with D hard to call. The CDR3 is 14 amino acids. Trimming took 4 bases from V and 7 from J, leaving 15 bases between them. The V gene's germline CDR1 is MDHEN and CDR2 SYDVKM. DNA of the CDR3: TGTGCCAGCAGTTCGGAGAGGCCCGCAAATACGCAGTATTTT. Translating it yields CASSSERPANTQYF.

The V gene is TRBV28, the J gene TRBJ2-1, with D unclear. Trimming pared 5 bases from V and 4 bases from J, leaving 6 bases between. The germline gives CDR1 MDHEN, CDR2 SYDVKM. The CDR3 runs to 12 residues. CDR3 sequence (DNA): TGTGCCAGCAGTGCCCAGTACAATGAGCAGTTCTTC. Translating gives CASSAQYNEQFF.

The chain carries TRBV29-1 and TRBJ1-1; D is unclear. Trimming pared 7 bases from V and 5 bases from J, leaving 14 bases between. The germline gives CDR1 SQVTM, CDR2 ANQGSEA. The CDR3 covers 12 residues. CDR3 DNA sequence: TGCAGCGGGACCCCAGGAGGGACTGAAGCTTTCTTT. Translating gives CSGTPGGTEAFF.

This clone was counted a few times. The chain uses TRBV7-9 and TRBJ2-6; D remains ambiguous. In germline, CDR1 is SEHNR, CDR2 FQNEAQ (reference sequence). CDR3 length: 11 amino acids. V lost 5 bases to trimming and J lost 13 bases, with 9 bases between them. The CDR3 region has the DNA TGTGCCAGCAGCCCCTTGGAGGTCCTGACTTTC. It codes for CASSPLEVLTF.

The CDR3 coding sequence is TGTGCCTGGAATTTGGCAGTGCCTAATTCACCCCTCCACTTT. It is translated as CAWNLAVPNSPLHF. The gene calls are TRBV30 and TRBJ1-6; no clear D. V lost 4 bases, J lost 6 bases, and 13 bases lay in between. This CDR3 is built from 14 residues. CDR1 is GTSNPN and CDR2 is SVGIG in the germline V gene (reference sequence).

The chain has TRBV7-8 and TRBJ2-7; no firm D call. CDR1 and CDR2 (germline): SGHVS, FQNEAQ. This CDR3 has 14 residues. V was shortened by 2 bases and J by 1 base, with 9 bases between the two germline ends. The CDR3 DNA is TGTGCCAGCAGCTTACGGAGCGTTTCCTACGAGCAGTACGTC. It yields the protein CASSLRSVSYEQYV.

This chain connects TRBV6-1 to TRBJ2-5; 12 nucleotides line up with TRBD2. Germline CDR1 MNHNS, CDR2 SASEGT. The CDR3 runs to 18 residues. Trimming removed 1 base from V and 3 bases from J; junction bases left unmatched: 9. The CDR3 DNA follows: TGTGCCAGCAGTGAAGTTTTGTTGCGGACTAGCGGGGAAGAGACCCAGTACTTC. Protein product: CASSEVLLRTSGEETQYF.

About this clone: This may be a read error: a much more frequent sequence differs by one nucleotide. Other DNA sequences from this sample encode an identical CDR3 as well. The chain is built from TRBV9 and TRBJ1-2; 7 bases align to TRBD1. Germline CDR1 is SGDLS and CDR2 is YYNGEE. CDR3 length equals 13 residues. The trim removed 4 bases at V and 2 bases at J, leaving 2 bases unmatched. This CDR3 is CASSLQGNYGYTF. The CDR3 DNA is TGTGCCAGCAGCTTACAGGGGAACTATGGCTACACCTTC.

V usage is TRBV6-5 and J usage is TRBJ2-1; 7 bases fit TRBD2. J was trimmed by 9 bases and V by 6 bases; bases with no gene match: 8. The V gene's germline CDR1 is MNHEY and CDR2 SVGAGI. The CDR3 consists of 13 residues. The CDR3 loop is CASSGGWTGEQFF. The CDR3 nucleotides are TGTGCCAGCAGCGGGGGGTGGACCGGTGAGCAGTTCTTC.

The chain couples TRBV5-1 to TRBJ1-1, with D possibly matching TRBD1 (5 bases). Germline CDR1 reads SGHRS; CDR2 reads YFSETQ. The CDR3 loop spans 14 amino acids. Trimming took 2 bases from V and 0 from J, leaving 8 bases between them. The CDR3 loop reads CASSFPDMNTEAFF. In DNA, the CDR3 is TGCGCCAGCAGCTTTCCGGACATGAACACTGAAGCTTTCTTT.

The rearrangement joins TRBV11-2 to TRBJ2-2; 9 positions match TRBD1. The CDR3 covers 16 residues. Germline CDR1 is SGHAT and CDR2 is FQNNGV. Losses at the gene ends were 5 bases for V and 2 bases for J; bases not matched to a gene: 6. The CDR3 loop reads CASSLGQGLNTGELFF. Here the CDR3 DNA reads TGTGCCAGCAGCCTGGGACAGGGCCTTAACACCGGGGAGCTGTTTTTT.

The chain recombines TRBV19 with TRBJ2-2, with TRBD2 matching 9 bases. With 2 bases clipped from V and 1 base from J, the junction kept 5 bases outside the gene matches. This CDR3 has 17 amino acids. Germline lookup yields CDR1 LNHDA and CDR2 SQIVND (reference sequence). This CDR3 is CASSIRLAGLNTGELFF. In DNA form, the CDR3 reads TGTGCCAGTAGTATACGGCTAGCGGGACTGAACACCGGGGAGCTGTTTTTT.